The 18 T cell receptor beta chains listed next were all sequenced from one sample in a study of shared clonotypes between healthy human individuals. Produced via immunoSEQ multiplex PCR; TCRdb's table is partial and in-frame only. The sample lists some 900,000 clones, approximately 76% occurring once. The sample taken for sequencing was memory CD4+ T cells sorted from blood. Described subset: CD45RA-negative fraction. The receptors were gathered from a man aged 18-30 years in good health.

This clone was counted a single time. This chain links TRBV9 with TRBJ2-3; 9 nucleotides agree with TRBD2. Germline V gives CDR1 SGDLS, CDR2 YYNGEE. The V gene end was trimmed by 4 bases and the J gene end by 4 bases; junction bases not matched to a gene: 7. The CDR3 consists of 15 residues. In nucleotides, the CDR3 is TGTGCCAGCAGCCCTCTTAGCGGGAGTGCAGATACGCAGTATTTT. Protein product: CASSPLSGSADTQYF.

The gene calls are TRBV5-6 and TRBJ2-3, with 7 bases that match TRBD2. The CDR3 is 16 residues long. V was pared by 4 bases and J by 2 bases, with 10 bases of the junction left unmatched. CDR1 SGHDT and CDR2 YYEEEE come from the germline V gene. CDR3: CASSAAGRALTDTQYF. For the CDR3, the DNA is TGTGCCAGCAGCGCGGCAGGGAGGGCCCTCACAGATACGCAGTATTTT.

This clone was picked up a small number of times. The chain recombines TRBV28 with TRBJ2-3; 9 nucleotides match TRBD1. The CDR3 consists of 15 residues. Germline-derived CDR1 and CDR2 are MDHEN and SYDVKM. V trimming: 6 bases; J trimming: 1 base; junction bases outside the gene matches: 5. CDR3 residues: CASSGTGKRTDTQYF. CDR3 nucleotides: TGTGCCAGCAGCGGGACAGGGAAACGCACAGATACGCAGTATTTT.

The sample holds a few counts of this clone. The chain has TRBV29-1 and TRBJ2-7; 7 bases agree with TRBD1. Losses at the gene ends were 3 bases for V and 5 bases for J; bases not matched to a gene: 13. This CDR3 contains 15 residues. Germline CDR1 SQVTM, CDR2 ANQGSEA. In DNA form, the CDR3 reads TGCAGCGTTGAGGTCCCGACAGGGAACCTAGACGAGCAGTACTTC. Residues: CSVEVPTGNLDEQYF.

The V gene is TRBV25-1, the J gene TRBJ1-1; TRBD1 is a possible D gene (6 bases). This CDR3 has 13 amino acids. Trimming pared 7 bases from V and 0 bases from J, leaving 9 bases between. CDR1 MGHDK and CDR2 SYGVNS come from the germline V gene. CDR3 DNA sequence: TGTGCCAGCACGGACAGCATGAACACTGAAGCTTTCTTT. Amino acid sequence: CASTDSMNTEAFF.

The chain carries TRBV28 and TRBJ1-5; 8 bases align to TRBD1. There are 14 residues in the CDR3. The germline CDR1 and CDR2 sequences are MDHEN and SYDVKM. Trimming removed 4 bases from V and 3 bases from J; junction bases left unmatched: 2. The CDR3 DNA is TGTGCCAGCAGTTCCAGGGGGCCCAATCAGCCCCAGCATTTT. This translates into CASSSRGPNQPQHF. Based on the CDR3 plus reference TRBV28 and TRBJ1-5, the full variable domain is DVKVTQSSRYLVKRTGEKVFLECVQDMDHENMFWYRQDPGLGLRLIYFSYDVKMKEKGDIPEGYSVSREKKERFSLILESASTNQTSMYLCASSSRGPNQPQHFGDGTRLSIL.

The chain's CDR3 is CASRWWDNEQFF. Written as DNA, the CDR3 is TGTGCCAGCCGGTGGTGGGACAATGAGCAGTTCTTC. V is TRBV6-1 and J is TRBJ2-1, with D unresolved. The V end was cut by 8 bases, the J end by 5 bases, with 10 bases between. This CDR3 is 12 amino acids long. Per the germline V gene, CDR1 is MNHNS and CDR2 is SASEGT.

A word on this clone: Other nucleotide sequences from this sample produce the same CDR3. The chain carries TRBV19 and TRBJ2-5; D gene ambiguous. This CDR3 is built from 12 residues. Per germline, CDR1 LNHDA and CDR2 SQIVND (reference sequence). The V and J ends lost 5 bases and 5 bases respectively, with 9 bases between them. The CDR3 coding sequence is TGTGCCAGTAGTGTTCTTGGGGAGACCCAGTACTTC. Amino acids: CASSVLGETQYF.

V and J are TRBV30 and TRBJ2-5, with TRBD1 identical over 10 bases. Germline V lookup: CDR1 GTSNPN, CDR2 SVGIG (reference sequence). With V trimmed by 2 bases and J by 4 bases, 7 bases remained unmatched. CDR3 length: 15 residues. CDR3 bases: TGTGCCTGGAGTTGGGACAGGGGATTAGGAGAGACCCAGTACTTC. Its protein product is CAWSWDRGLGETQYF.

J is TRBJ1-1 and V is TRBV5-1, with D hard to call. The CDR3 is 14 residues long. V lost 4 bases and J 0 bases, leaving 10 bases between the germline ends. Germline CDR1 is SGHRS and CDR2 is YFSETQ. The CDR3 sequence: CASSPNLMNTEAFF. As DNA, the CDR3 is TGCGCCAGCAGCCCAAACCTTATGAACACTGAAGCTTTCTTT.

This chain joins TRBV19 and TRBJ1-2; TRBD1 matches at 8 bases. The CDR3 has 14 residues. V lost 5 bases and J lost 4; bases outside the gene matches: 6. CDR1 is LNHDA, CDR2 SQIVND, per germline (reference sequence). This chain's CDR3 is CASSVLTGGYGYTF. The CDR3, as DNA: TGTGCCAGTAGTGTCCTAACAGGGGGCTATGGCTACACCTTC.

The chain has TRBV30 and TRBJ2-7, with 10 bases matching TRBD1. The CDR3 is 15 amino acids. V lost 2 bases and J lost 7; bases outside the gene matches: 11. CDR1 GTSNPN and CDR2 SVGIG come from the germline V gene (reference sequence). CDR3 in amino acids: CAWSSGTGASEEQYF. The CDR3 DNA follows: TGTGCCTGGAGTTCCGGGACAGGGGCCTCGGAAGAGCAGTACTTC. The full variable domain, in which reference TRBV30 and TRBJ2-7 provide the parts outside the CDR3, is SQTIHQWPATLVQPVGSPLSLECTVEGTSNPNLYWYRQAAGRGLQLLFYSVGIGQISSEVPQNLSASRPQDRQFILSSKKLLLSDSGFYLCAWSSGTGASEEQYFGPGTRLTVT.

The chain has TRBV7-2 and TRBJ2-1, with unresolved D. Germline V CDR1 and CDR2: SGHTA, FQGNSA. The CDR3 consists of 14 residues. V was cut by 5 bases and J by 0 bases, with 8 bases left in between. Written as DNA, the CDR3 is TGTGCCAGCAGCCCCCTGGGCTCCTACAATGAGCAGTTCTTC. Translation gives CASSPLGSYNEQFF. Full variable domain (missing parts from reference TRBV7-2 and TRBJ2-1): GAGVSQSPSNKVTEKGKDVELRCDPISGHTALYWYRQSLGQGLEFLIYFQGNSAPDKSGLPSDRFSAERTGGSVSTLTIQRTQQEDSAVYLCASSPLGSYNEQFFGPGTRLTVL.

V is TRBV28 and J is TRBJ2-3; 8 nucleotides align to TRBD2. Germline lookup yields CDR1 MDHEN and CDR2 SYDVKM. V gave up 2 bases and J gave up 7 bases; unmatched junction bases: 14. The CDR3 has 17 residues. The CDR3 is CASSLGSGGGKMYTQYF. In nucleotides, the CDR3 is TGTGCCAGCAGTTTAGGGTCCGGGGGGGGAAAGATGTATACGCAGTATTTT.

V and J are TRBV7-2 and TRBJ2-1; the D is unclear. Germline CDR1 is SGHTA and CDR2 is FQGNSA. V lost 1 base and J lost 3, with 7 bases in between. The length of the CDR3 is 14 residues. The CDR3 sequence is CASSLDPSYNEQFF. Written as DNA, the CDR3 is TGTGCCAGCAGCTTAGACCCCAGCTACAATGAGCAGTTCTTC. The entire variable domain, with the rest obtained from reference TRBV7-2 and TRBJ2-1, is as follows: GAGVSQSPSNKVTEKGKDVELRCDPISGHTALYWYRQSLGQGLEFLIYFQGNSAPDKSGLPSDRFSAERTGGSVSTLTIQRTQQEDSAVYLCASSLDPSYNEQFFGPGTRLTVL.

This chain uses TRBV25-1 with TRBJ2-3; D remains ambiguous. Germline V gives CDR1 MGHDK, CDR2 SYGVNS. The CDR3 length is 14 residues. Trimming left V 2 bases short and J 4 bases short, with 10 bases between. The CDR3 DNA is TGTGCCAGCAGTGAAGGCTGGGTGGCAGATACGCAGTATTTT. Translation: CASSEGWVADTQYF. Variable domain in full (rest from reference TRBV25-1 and TRBJ2-3): EADIYQTPRYLVIGTGKKITLECSQTMGHDKMYWYQQDPGMELHLIHYSYGVNSTEKGDLSSESTVSRIRTEHFPLTLESARPSHTSQYLCASSEGWVADTQYFGPGTRLTVL.

CDR3 region: CASSPTSGSFNEQFF. The CDR3 region has the DNA TGTGCCAGCAGCCCGACTAGCGGGAGTTTCAATGAGCAGTTCTTC. J is TRBJ2-1 and V is TRBV2, with 12 bases lining up with TRBD2. Trimming at V came to 6 bases and at J to 6 bases, leaving 6 bases not matched to a gene. This CDR3 comprises 15 residues. The germline CDR1 and CDR2 sequences are SNHLY and FYNNEI.

The chain uses TRBV19 and TRBJ2-6; D ambiguous. Germline CDR1 reads LNHDA; CDR2 reads SQIVND (reference sequence). This CDR3 region has 12 residues. Trimming took off 4 bases at V and 2 bases at J, with 0 bases between the two ends. CDR3 region: CASSTGANVLTF. DNA of the CDR3: TGTGCCAGTAGTACTGGGGCCAACGTCCTGACTTTC.